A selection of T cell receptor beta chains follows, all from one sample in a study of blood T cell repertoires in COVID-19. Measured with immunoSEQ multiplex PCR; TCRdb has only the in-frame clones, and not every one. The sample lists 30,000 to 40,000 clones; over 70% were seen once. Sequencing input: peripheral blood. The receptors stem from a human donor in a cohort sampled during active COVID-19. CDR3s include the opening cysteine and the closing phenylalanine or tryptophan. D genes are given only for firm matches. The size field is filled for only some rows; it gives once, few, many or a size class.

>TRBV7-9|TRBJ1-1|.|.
CASSLNSGLNTEAFF
TGTGCCAGCAGCTTAAATTCGGGGTTGAACACTGAAGCTTTCTTT
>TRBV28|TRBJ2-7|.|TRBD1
CASKYGTVGSYEQYF
TGTGCCAGCAAGTACGGGACAGTGGGATCCTACGAGCAGTACTTC
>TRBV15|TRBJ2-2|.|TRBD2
CATSRGGGSGELFF
TGTGCCACCAGCAGGGGCGGGGGGTCCGGGGAGCTGTTTTTT
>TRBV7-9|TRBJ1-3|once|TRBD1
CASSPSAGPGGWSGNTIYF
TGTGCCAGCAGCCCTTCGGCCGGTCCAGGGGGCTGGTCTGGAAACACCATATATTTT
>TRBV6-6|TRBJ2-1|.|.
CASTDYGTEQFF
TGTGCCAGCACCGACTACGGCACTGAGCAGTTCTTC
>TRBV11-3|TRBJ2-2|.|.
CASSPLDSGELFF
TGTGCCAGCAGCCCCCTAGATTCCGGGGAGCTGTTTTTT
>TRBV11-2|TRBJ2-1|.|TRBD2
CASSPALAGYYNEQFF
TGTGCCAGCAGCCCCGCACTAGCGGGATACTACAATGAGCAGTTCTTC
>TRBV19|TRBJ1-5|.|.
CASSIDKPARGQPQHF
TGTGCCAGTAGTATAGATAAGCCAGCGCGCGGGCAGCCCCAGCATTTT
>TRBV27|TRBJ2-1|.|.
CASSYSPPHYNEQFF
TGTGCCAGCAGTTACTCTCCCCCTCACTACAATGAGCAGTTCTTC
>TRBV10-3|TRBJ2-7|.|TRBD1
CAISEFGQAYEQYF
TGTGCCATCAGTGAGTTCGGACAGGCATACGAGCAGTACTTC
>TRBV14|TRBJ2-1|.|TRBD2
CASSPLAGGNEQFF
TGTGCCAGCAGCCCCCTAGCGGGAGGGAATGAGCAGTTCTTC
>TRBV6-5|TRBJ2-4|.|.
CASSQSGGTKNIQYF
TGTGCCAGCAGTCAGAGCGGTGGTACCAAAAACATTCAGTACTTC
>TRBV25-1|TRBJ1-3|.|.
CASSPPKTGRGNTIYF
TGTGCCAGCAGTCCTCCGAAGACAGGTCGTGGAAACACCATATATTTT
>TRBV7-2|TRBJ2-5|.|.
CASSVKKPGETQYF
TGTGCCAGCAGCGTCAAGAAGCCAGGAGAGACCCAGTACTTC
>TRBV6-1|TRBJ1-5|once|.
CASSERQLHPQHF
TGTGCCAGCAGTGAAAGACAGCTTCATCCCCAGCATTTT
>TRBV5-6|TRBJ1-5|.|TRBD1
CASSLGQGSSPQHF
TGTGCCAGCAGCTTGGGACAGGGGTCTTCGCCCCAGCATTTT
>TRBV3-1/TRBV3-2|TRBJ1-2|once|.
CASSRTGTGYTF
TGTGCCAGCAGCCGTACAGGGACCGGCTACACCTTC
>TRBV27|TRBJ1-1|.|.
CASIQGGKNTEAFF
TGTGCCAGCATCCAGGGCGGAAAAAACACTGAAGCTTTCTTT
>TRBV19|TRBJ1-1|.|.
CASTEGGSEAFF
TGTGCCAGTACCGAGGGAGGCTCTGAAGCTTTCTTT
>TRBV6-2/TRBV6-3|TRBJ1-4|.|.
CASSPLIGEKLFF
TGTGCCAGCAGTCCACTTATCGGTGAAAAACTGTTTTTT
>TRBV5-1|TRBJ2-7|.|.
CASSLGGNYEQYF
TGCGCCAGCAGCTTGGGCGGAAACTACGAGCAGTACTTC
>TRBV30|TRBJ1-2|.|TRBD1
CAWGQGVHGYTF
TGTGCCTGGGGACAGGGGGTCCATGGCTACACCTTC
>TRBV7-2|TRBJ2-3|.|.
CASSHKRVSTDTQYF
TGTGCCAGCAGCCACAAGCGGGTTAGCACAGATACGCAGTATTTT
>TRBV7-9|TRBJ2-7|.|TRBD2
CASSAGTSGSYEQYF
TGTGCCAGCAGCGCCGGGACTAGCGGGAGCTACGAGCAGTACTTC